Here is one T cell receptor (beta chain) with its context. Its antigen is unknown. These data come from a study of PD-L1 blockade in urothelial cancer. Looking at the study overall: Blood analysis occurred 3 weeks (second dose) and 6 weeks after treatment start. A median approximately 150,000 T cells were found in blood samples. Study-wide results and caveats: Better progression-free and overall survival followed lower pretreatment blood clonality.

Method: immunoSEQ multiplex PCR; TCRdb's copy keeps in-frame clones and lacks some. Among 45,000 to 50,000 clones, approximately 89% were seen once, and the ten largest hold roughly 3.9%. This CDR3 is built from 14 residues. With 3 bases removed from V and 4 bases from J, the gap between germline ends came to 10 bases. Germline lookup yields CDR1 LNHDA and CDR2 SQIVND (reference sequence). The specimen comprised PBMCs, sampled around atezolizumab (anti-PD-L1) treatment. The clonotype originates from an elderly man with urothelial cancer. The rearrangement joins TRBV19 to TRBJ1-5, with D perhaps matching TRBD1 (5 bases). The chain's CDR3 is CASSIRRGNQPQHF. The CDR3 nucleotides are TGTGCCAGTAGTATCCGGAGGGGTAATCAGCCCCAGCATTTT.